The T cell receptor beta chain described here comes from a study of healthy donors' naive CD4 and CD8 T cells (dated by TCRdb to between 2014 and 2016). For the wider study: The donors were selected to cover three age groups of six people each (20-25, 40-50 and 60-70 years), had a mean age of roughly 45, and were half female. For TCR alpha, a new primer set was designed to cover all functional IMGT alpha gene variants, and the remainder of the protocol was kept the same as the beta-chain workflow. The study sequenced rearranged TCR alpha and beta chains from naive CD4+ and CD8+ T cells to test how TCR variation relates to lineage commitment. Peripheral blood mononuclear cells were collected from about 19 healthy, unrelated individuals. The donors were HLA-typed by sequencing at HLA-A, -B, -C, -DRB1, -DQB1 and -DPB1, using the SBTexcellerator protocol, an ABI3130xl analyzer and SBTengine software.

Here is what the overall study found, with its caveats: Taken together, V genes, J genes and CDR3 charge appeared to account for 10% to 15% of the variance in CD4/CD8 propensity, acting in a largely additive way. The study did not directly address possible repertoire bias arising from homeostatic proliferation of naive T cells. Bias between naive CD4+ and CD8+ cells was reportedly observed for most V and J gene segments, consistently across donors and independently of HLA genotype. Because the alpha and beta chains were sequenced in bulk, pairing them was not possible, and so effects of the combined chains went unevaluated. In both chains, CD4+ lineage was linked to a positively charged CDR3, whereas CD8+ lineage was linked to a negatively charged CDR3.

The junction shows trimming of 10 bases on V and 2 bases on J, plus 12 bases between the germline ends. Sequences LNHDA (CDR1) and SQIVND (CDR2) are obtained from the germline V gene (reference sequence). There are 12 amino acids in the CDR3, from cysteine to phenylalanine inclusive. Here the CDR3 DNA is all that survives: 36 bases in frame from base 1. Reads for this sample came from a 454 GS FLX Titanium. TCR libraries were built from about 500 ng of total RNA with a previously published linear amplification protocol. Sequencing was performed on the Roche/454 Genome Sequencer with Titanium chemistry. In the authors' own workflow: From several of the healthy donors, approximately 81,000 rearranged TCR alpha transcripts were sequenced. Duplicate transcripts were dropped, and unique TCR clonotypes were identified by the CDR3 junction according to IMGT nomenclature. Using logistic regression in R 2.13.0, the researchers modeled CD4 versus CD8 status as a function of V and J genes, with an adjustment for donor effects and a Bonferroni correction for multiple testing. TCRdb reran the public reads through fastp at Q25 and MiXCR, keeping productive beta chains. One record per CDR3 amino acid sequence lists the most common genes and DNA. These V and J calls derive from TCRdb rather than the authors' analysis. The sample table contains some 190,000 distinct CDR3 sequences; only one count was recorded for around 80% of them. Around 2% of the sample is held by the ten biggest clonotypes.

With regard to this clonotype: There is no known antigen for this receptor. Qualities for individual bases were not recorded, and no much larger clone is one base off.

Cells with a CD4+CD8-CD45RO-CD45RA+ profile were isolated by FACS and defined as naive CD4+ T cells, and those with a CD8+CD4-CD45RA+CD27bright profile were defined as naive CD8+ T cells. The antibodies used for sorting targeted CD4 (RPA-T4), CD8 (SK1), CD27 (O323), CD45RA (HI100) and CD45RO (UCHL1). The TCR sequence derives from a pool of human donors in good health; the sample pools cells from several healthy donors. What was sequenced was naive CD4+ and CD8+ T cells sorted from blood, pooled from several donors. This specimen's cell subset or site label, interpreted: FACS-sorted naive CD4+ (CD45RO-CD45RA+) and naive CD8+ (CD45RA+CD27bright) T cells. The chain joins TRBV19 to TRBJ2-7, with an unclear D gene assignment. The nucleotide sequence reads as follows: TGTGCCACCCAGCCGGGCCCCTACGAGCAGTACTTC. It encodes CATQPGPYEQYF.